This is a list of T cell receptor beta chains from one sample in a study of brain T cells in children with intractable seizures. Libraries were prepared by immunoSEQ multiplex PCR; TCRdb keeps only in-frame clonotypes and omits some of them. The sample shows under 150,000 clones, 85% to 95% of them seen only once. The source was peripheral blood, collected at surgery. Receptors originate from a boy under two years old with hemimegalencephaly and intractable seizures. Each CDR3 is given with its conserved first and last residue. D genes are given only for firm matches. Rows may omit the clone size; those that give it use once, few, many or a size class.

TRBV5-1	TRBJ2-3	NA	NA	TGCGCCAGCAGCTTCAATAGCGCAGATACGCAGTATTTT	CASSFNSADTQYF
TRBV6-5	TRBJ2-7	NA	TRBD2	TGTGCCAGCAGGGGACTAGCCACGAACTACGAGCAGTACTTC	CASRGLATNYEQYF
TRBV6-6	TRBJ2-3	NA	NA	TGTGCCAGCACCACTCGACAGGTCTCCTCCACAGATACGCAGTATTTT	CASTTRQVSSTDTQYF
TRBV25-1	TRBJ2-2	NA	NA	TGTGCCAGCAGTAACCGGGGACATCGGCCGGGGGAGCTGTTTTTT	CASSNRGHRPGELFF
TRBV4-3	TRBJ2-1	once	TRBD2	TGCGCCAGCAGCCAAGAGCGAGCGGGGGGATCCTACAATGAGCAGTTCTTC	CASSQERAGGSYNEQFF
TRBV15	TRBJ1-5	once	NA	TGTGCCACCAGCAGAGATGGGGTAAATCAGCCCCAGCATTTT	CATSRDGVNQPQHF
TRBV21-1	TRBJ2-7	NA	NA	TGTGCCAGCAGCAAAACCGGGAGAGGCTCCTACGAGCAGTACTTC	CASSKTGRGSYEQYF
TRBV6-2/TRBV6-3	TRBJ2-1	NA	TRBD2	TGTGCCAGCAGTCCCAGCGGGAGAGTTGGATCCTGGGTATTCCCTGAGCAGTTCTTC	CASSPSGRVGSWVFPEQFF
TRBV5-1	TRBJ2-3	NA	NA	TGCGCCAGCAGCTTGGTGGGTAGCGGTTTCACAGATACGCAGTATTTT	CASSLVGSGFTDTQYF
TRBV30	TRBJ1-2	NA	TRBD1	TGTGCCTGGGCGCGAGGACTAGACAGGGGGCAGAGTGGGCTCTATGGCTACACCTTC	CAWARGLDRGQSGLYGYTF
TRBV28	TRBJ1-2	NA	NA	TGTGCCAGCCGGGACCCCTATTACTATGGCTACACCTTC	CASRDPYYYGYTF
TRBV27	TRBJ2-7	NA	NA	TGTGCCAGCAGTTTGGGGCACTACGAGCAGTACTTC	CASSLGHYEQYF
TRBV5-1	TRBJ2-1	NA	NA	TGCGCCAGCAGCTTGGAGGGGCTAGCCTCAATAAATGAGCAGTTCTTC	CASSLEGLASINEQFF
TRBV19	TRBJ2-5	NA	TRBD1	TGTGCCAGTAACCTACGAGGGGACAGGGGGCTGGGGCACCACCAAGAGACCCAGTACTTC	CASNLRGDRGLGHHQETQYF
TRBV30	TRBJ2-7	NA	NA	TGTGCCTGGAGTGTACGGGCAGGGTGGGCCTACGAGCAGTACTTC	CAWSVRAGWAYEQYF
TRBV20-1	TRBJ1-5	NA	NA	TGCAGTGCTAGAACTGCGGCAGCCCAGCATTTT	CSARTAAAQHF
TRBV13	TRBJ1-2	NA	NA	TGTGCCAGCAGCCTAGCGCGGGGGAACGGCTACACCTTC	CASSLARGNGYTF
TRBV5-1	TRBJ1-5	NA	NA	TGCGCCAGCAGCTTGGCGGGTTACGGGCCCCAGCATTTT	CASSLAGYGPQHF
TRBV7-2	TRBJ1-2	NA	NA	TGTGCCAGCAGCTTAGAGCAGGGAGGGGCGTATGGCTACACCTTC	CASSLEQGGAYGYTF
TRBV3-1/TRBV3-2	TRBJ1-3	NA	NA	TGTGCCAGCAGCCAAGCGAACACCATATATTTT	CASSQANTIYF